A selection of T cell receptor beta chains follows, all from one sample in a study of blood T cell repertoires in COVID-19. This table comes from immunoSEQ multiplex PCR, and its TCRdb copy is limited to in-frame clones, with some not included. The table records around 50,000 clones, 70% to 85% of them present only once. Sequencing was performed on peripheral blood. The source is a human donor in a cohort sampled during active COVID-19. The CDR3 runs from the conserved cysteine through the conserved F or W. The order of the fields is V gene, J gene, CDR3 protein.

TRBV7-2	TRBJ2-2	CASSLGLATGELFF
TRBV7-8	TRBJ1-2	CASSLEGGGDYGYTF
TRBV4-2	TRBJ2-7	CASSLHVDSGTYEQYF
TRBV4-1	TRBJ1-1	CASSRGQGETTEAFF
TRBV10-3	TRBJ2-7	CAISDRSGQGAYEQYF
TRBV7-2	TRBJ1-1	CASSSWTGVTEAFF
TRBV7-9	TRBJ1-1	CASSLGGGTEAFF
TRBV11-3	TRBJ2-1	CASSLLGLAGVGSYNEQFF
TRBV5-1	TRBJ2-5	CASSSRSQETQYF
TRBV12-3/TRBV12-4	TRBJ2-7	CASSNGYEQYF
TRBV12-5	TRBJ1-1	CASGGGTEAFF
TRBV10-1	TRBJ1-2	CASSEVLRGWILGYTF
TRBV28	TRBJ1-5	CASRSGGNNQPQHF
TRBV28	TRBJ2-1	CASSLVRAGNNEQFF
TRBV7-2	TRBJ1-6	CASSLDRAGNSPLHF
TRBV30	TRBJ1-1	CAWRRTFEAFF
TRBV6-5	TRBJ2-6	CATGTTPGANVLTF
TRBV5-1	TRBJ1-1	CASRPPSGNTEAFF
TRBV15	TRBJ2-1	CATSRPQREGTYNEQFF
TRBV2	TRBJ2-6	CASSEGKRASGANVLTF
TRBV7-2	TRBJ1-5	CASSYWDRGPNQPQHF
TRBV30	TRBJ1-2	CAWTPTRGGYTF
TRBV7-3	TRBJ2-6	CASSRTGRPSGANVLTF
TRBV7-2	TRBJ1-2	CASSIRELGYTF
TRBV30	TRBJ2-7	CAWSEIAGYEQYF
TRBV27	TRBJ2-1	CASSLSGRAVNEQFF
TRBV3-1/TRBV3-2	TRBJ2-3	CASSQVERVLSTDTQYF
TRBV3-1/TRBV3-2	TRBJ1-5	CASSRGGDQPQHF
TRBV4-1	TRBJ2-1	CASSPTGESEQFF
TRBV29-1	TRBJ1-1	CSGRLGLGAFF
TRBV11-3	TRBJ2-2	CASSLGAGSNTGELFF
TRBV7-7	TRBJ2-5	CASSLGTGLETQYF
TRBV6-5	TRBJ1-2	CASSSTGEPGYTF
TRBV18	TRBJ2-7	CASSPPGEYEQYF
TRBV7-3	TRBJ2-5	CASSPGLAQETQYF
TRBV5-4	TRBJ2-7	CASSLAEEQYF
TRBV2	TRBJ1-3	CASSVSGTGGSGNTIYF
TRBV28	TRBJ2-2	CASGLLAGGNTGELFF